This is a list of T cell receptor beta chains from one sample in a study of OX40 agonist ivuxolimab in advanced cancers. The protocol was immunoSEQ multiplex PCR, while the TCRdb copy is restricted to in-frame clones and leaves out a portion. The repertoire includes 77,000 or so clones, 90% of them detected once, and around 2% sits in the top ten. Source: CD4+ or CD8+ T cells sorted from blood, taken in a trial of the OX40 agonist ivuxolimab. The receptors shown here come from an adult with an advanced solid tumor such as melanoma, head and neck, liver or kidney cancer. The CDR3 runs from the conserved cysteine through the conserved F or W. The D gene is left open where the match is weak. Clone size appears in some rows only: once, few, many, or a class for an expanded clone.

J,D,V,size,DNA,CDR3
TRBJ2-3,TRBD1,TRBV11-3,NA,TGTGCCAGCAGCTCAAGACAGGGTGCGACAGATACGCAGTATTTT,CASSSRQGATDTQYF
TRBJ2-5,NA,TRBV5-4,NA,TGTGCCAGCAGCTCTAACCCGGTACAAGAGACCCAGTACTTC,CASSSNPVQETQYF
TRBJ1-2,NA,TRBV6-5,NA,TGTGCCAGCAGTTACTACAGGGTTCAGGGCTACACCTTC,CASSYYRVQGYTF
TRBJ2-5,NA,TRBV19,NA,TGTGCCAGTAGTATAAGCGCTCAGGGGTGGAAGACCCAGTACTTC,CASSISAQGWKTQYF
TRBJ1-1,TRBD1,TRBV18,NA,TGTGCCAGCTCACCGGGGACAGCTGAAGCTTTCTTT,CASSPGTAEAFF
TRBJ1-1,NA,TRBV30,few,TGTGCCTGGAAGCGGGAAGTATCTGAAGCTTTCTTT,CAWKREVSEAFF
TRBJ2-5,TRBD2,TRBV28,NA,TGTGCCAGCAGCTCGGCGGCGGGAGGGAGGGAGACCCAGTACTTC,CASSSAAGGRETQYF
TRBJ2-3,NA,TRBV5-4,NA,TGTGCCAGCAGCTCGGGAGGCACAGATACGCAGTATTTT,CASSSGGTDTQYF
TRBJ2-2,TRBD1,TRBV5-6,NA,TGTGCCAGCAGCTCCGGGACAGGGGGCACCGGGGAGCTGTTTTTT,CASSSGTGGTGELFF
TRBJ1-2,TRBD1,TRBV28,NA,TGTGCCAGCAGTTTATCACCCCCAGACAGGGCCTATGGCTACACCTTC,CASSLSPPDRAYGYTF
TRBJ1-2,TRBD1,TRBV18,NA,TGTGCCAGCTCACCCGGACAGGGCTCCTATGGCTACACCTTC,CASSPGQGSYGYTF